This T cell receptor beta chain was found in a study of cytomegalovirus exposure and HLA in healthy donors. As for the donors, each was a healthy bone marrow donor. Study results and limitations: Within an earlier analysis, most TCR beta V segments proved productive either about 90% or about 30% of the time. CMV serostatus was the sole immune exposure data available.

Use of 60 Vbeta and 13 Jbeta primers characterized the PCR. TCRdb's table, derived via immunoSEQ multiplex PCR, lists solely in-frame clones and lacks some. This table holds 120,000 to 150,000 clones, roughly 80% found once. Germline V gene lookup returns CDR1 SGHDN and CDR2 FVKESK. The CDR3 length is 16 residues. V lost 0 bases to trimming and J lost 7 bases, with 16 bases between them. About this clone: The antigen is unknown.

The receptor's source is a female donor in good health and CMV-seronegative. Sequencing input: PBMCs. The V and J genes are TRBV14 and TRBJ2-1, with D perhaps matching TRBD2 (6 bases). The CDR3 loop is CASSQEGDWRVNEQFF. CDR3 coding DNA: TGTGCCAGCAGCCAAGAGGGGGACTGGCGAGTTAATGAGCAGTTCTTC.